This TCR beta chain is from a study of blood T cell repertoires in COVID-19. There are 14 residues in the CDR3. V was pared by 5 bases and J by 4 bases, with 6 bases of the junction left unmatched. Germline V gene sequence: CDR1 KGHDR, CDR2 SFDVKD. Measured with immunoSEQ multiplex PCR; TCRdb has only the in-frame clones, and not every one. The table lists 90,000 to 120,000 clones, over 80% of them singletons, with 15% in the top ten. This sequence originates from a man aged 45 to 65 with acute or convalescent COVID-19. Sample: peripheral blood. The chain recombines TRBV24-1 with TRBJ2-7, with 8 bases aligning to TRBD2. CDR3 loop: CATSGLAGFYEQYF. The CDR3 region has the DNA TGTGCCACCAGTGGTTTAGCGGGATTTTACGAGCAGTACTTC.